The rows below give T cell receptor beta chains drawn from one sample of a study of patients and donors after allogeneic stem cell transplantation. Using its own MiXCR run on the RT-PCR reads, TCRdb lists one record per CDR3 protein. Counted here are approximately 210,000 distinct CDR3 sequences, less than 45% occurring once; the ten biggest clones make up 33%. Sequencing used blood, either unsorted or a sorted T cell fraction (not recorded which). The receptors originated from a human donor who was either an allogeneic HSCT recipient or a stem cell or donor lymphocyte infusion donor (not recorded which). It is not recorded whose cells these are; they may come from a transplant donor. Each CDR3 is given with its conserved first and last residue. Fields, in order: clone size, J gene, CDR3 length, V gene, D gene, CDR3 DNA, CDR3 protein. D genes are given only for firm matches. Clone sizes are given selectively: once, few, many, or a class where the clone is expanded.

clone_size: -; j_call: TRBJ2-7; cdr3_length: 13; v_call: TRBV18; d_call: TRBD1; cdr3_nt: TGTGCCAGCTCATGGGGACAGCCATACGAGCAGTACTTC; cdr3_aa: CASSWGQPYEQYF
clone_size: once; j_call: TRBJ1-1; cdr3_length: 17; v_call: TRBV7-6; d_call: TRBD1; cdr3_nt: TGTGCCAGCAGCTCCGGGGACAGGGGGTATGGGGACACTGAAGCTTTCTTT; cdr3_aa: CASSSGDRGYGDTEAFF
clone_size: -; j_call: TRBJ2-1; cdr3_length: 13; v_call: TRBV7-9; d_call: -; cdr3_nt: TGTGCCAGCAGCTTAAGAGTTTCCCCTGAGCAGTTCTTC; cdr3_aa: CASSLRVSPEQFF
clone_size: -; j_call: TRBJ2-7; cdr3_length: 15; v_call: TRBV27; d_call: -; cdr3_nt: TGTGCCAGCAGTTGGGGTGGAGGGGGGCCCTACGAGCAGTACTTC; cdr3_aa: CASSWGGGGPYEQYF
clone_size: -; j_call: TRBJ2-7; cdr3_length: 13; v_call: TRBV20-1; d_call: -; cdr3_nt: TGCAGTGCCGCGGACGGCCAGACCTACGAGCAGTACTTC; cdr3_aa: CSAADGQTYEQYF
clone_size: once; j_call: TRBJ1-5; cdr3_length: 15; v_call: TRBV2; d_call: TRBD1; cdr3_nt: TGTGCCAGCAGTCCCGAAGGACAGGGCGGGGAGCCCCAGCATTTT; cdr3_aa: CASSPEGQGGEPQHF
clone_size: many; j_call: TRBJ1-1; cdr3_length: 14; v_call: TRBV12-3/TRBV12-4; d_call: -; cdr3_nt: TGTGCCAGCGCCCCCGGGGGGAAGGACACTGAAGCTTTCTTT; cdr3_aa: CASAPGGKDTEAFF
clone_size: few; j_call: TRBJ1-6; cdr3_length: 13; v_call: TRBV7-2; d_call: -; cdr3_nt: TGTGCCAGTGAAGACAGCTCGAATTCACCCCTCCACTTT; cdr3_aa: CASEDSSNSPLHF
clone_size: few; j_call: TRBJ1-3; cdr3_length: 17; v_call: TRBV6-5; d_call: -; cdr3_nt: TGTGCCAGCAGCCCAGGATTTACAGGGTACGACCGAAACACCATATATTTT; cdr3_aa: CASSPGFTGYDRNTIYF
clone_size: -; j_call: TRBJ2-7; cdr3_length: 15; v_call: TRBV19; d_call: -; cdr3_nt: TGTGCCAGTAGTACCCTTAGGGGAGGAACCTACGAGCAGTACTTC; cdr3_aa: CASSTLRGGTYEQYF
clone_size: once; j_call: TRBJ2-2; cdr3_length: 17; v_call: TRBV7-6; d_call: TRBD2; cdr3_nt: TGTGCCAGCAGCTTAGCGAGGGCACTAGCGGGAGTCGGGGAGCTGTTTTTT; cdr3_aa: CASSLARALAGVGELFF
clone_size: few; j_call: TRBJ2-5; cdr3_length: 15; v_call: TRBV7-9; d_call: -; cdr3_nt: TGTGCCAGCAGCCAACTCCAGGGTTATCAAGAGACCCAGTACTTC; cdr3_aa: CASSQLQGYQETQYF
clone_size: -; j_call: TRBJ2-3; cdr3_length: 12; v_call: TRBV20-1; d_call: -; cdr3_nt: TGCAGTGCTAGCGGGAGCTCAGATACGCAGTATTTT; cdr3_aa: CSASGSSDTQYF
clone_size: -; j_call: TRBJ1-1; cdr3_length: 15; v_call: TRBV7-9; d_call: -; cdr3_nt: TGTGCCAGCAGCTCTTCCGGGGATACCAACACTGAAGCTTTCTTT; cdr3_aa: CASSSSGDTNTEAFF
clone_size: -; j_call: TRBJ1-1; cdr3_length: 16; v_call: TRBV28; d_call: -; cdr3_nt: TGTGCCAGCAGCTTCATTTGGGCCAGTACTTACACTGAAGCTTTCTTT; cdr3_aa: CASSFIWASTYTEAFF
clone_size: -; j_call: TRBJ1-3; cdr3_length: 14; v_call: TRBV5-1; d_call: -; cdr3_nt: TGCGCCAGCAGCCCCGACAGGCCCGGAAACACCATATATTTT; cdr3_aa: CASSPDRPGNTIYF
clone_size: -; j_call: TRBJ2-5; cdr3_length: 14; v_call: TRBV6-6; d_call: -; cdr3_nt: TGTGCCAGCAGTTACTCGGGAGGCGAGGGAACCCAGTACTTC; cdr3_aa: CASSYSGGEGTQYF
clone_size: few; j_call: TRBJ1-1; cdr3_length: 15; v_call: TRBV4-3; d_call: -; cdr3_nt: TGCGCCAGCAGCCAAGGGGGCAGGGGTAACACTGAAGCTTTCTTT; cdr3_aa: CASSQGGRGNTEAFF
clone_size: -; j_call: TRBJ1-1; cdr3_length: 11; v_call: TRBV10-3; d_call: -; cdr3_nt: TGTGCCATCAGTGAGGGGCCTGAAGCTTTCTTT; cdr3_aa: CAISEGPEAFF
clone_size: few; j_call: TRBJ2-1; cdr3_length: 13; v_call: TRBV12-3/TRBV12-4; d_call: -; cdr3_nt: TGTGCCAGCAGCTTGGGGACTTACAATGAGCAGTTCTTC; cdr3_aa: CASSLGTYNEQFF
clone_size: -; j_call: TRBJ2-2; cdr3_length: 15; v_call: TRBV25-1; d_call: TRBD1; cdr3_nt: TGTGCCAGCAGTGGAGGGACAGTGGGGACCGGGGAGCTGTTTTTT; cdr3_aa: CASSGGTVGTGELFF
clone_size: -; j_call: TRBJ2-1; cdr3_length: 17; v_call: TRBV11-2; d_call: -; cdr3_nt: TGTGCCAGCAGCTTAGGGGTAGGGACAAACTCCTACAATGAGCAGTTCTTC; cdr3_aa: CASSLGVGTNSYNEQFF
clone_size: -; j_call: TRBJ2-3; cdr3_length: 13; v_call: TRBV6-4; d_call: -; cdr3_nt: TGTGCCAGCAGTGTGACAGGTTCCGATACGCAGTATTTT; cdr3_aa: CASSVTGSDTQYF
clone_size: few; j_call: TRBJ1-3; cdr3_length: 14; v_call: TRBV11-2; d_call: -; cdr3_nt: TGTGCCAGCAGCCAACCTAGGTCTGGAAACACCATATATTTT; cdr3_aa: CASSQPRSGNTIYF
clone_size: -; j_call: TRBJ2-4; cdr3_length: 15; v_call: TRBV6-6; d_call: -; cdr3_nt: TGTGCCAGCAGTTACTCGCGAGGGGCCAAAAACATTCAGTACTTC; cdr3_aa: CASSYSRGAKNIQYF
clone_size: -; j_call: TRBJ1-2; cdr3_length: 17; v_call: TRBV27; d_call: -; cdr3_nt: TGTGCCAGCAGTTCATCCGGGACCCATACCCTCTCCTATGGCTACACCTTC; cdr3_aa: CASSSSGTHTLSYGYTF
clone_size: -; j_call: TRBJ2-5; cdr3_length: 13; v_call: TRBV5-1; d_call: -; cdr3_nt: TGCGCCAGCAGCCCAAGCTACCAAGAGACCCAGTACTTC; cdr3_aa: CASSPSYQETQYF
clone_size: -; j_call: TRBJ2-5; cdr3_length: 14; v_call: TRBV28; d_call: TRBD2; cdr3_nt: TGTGCCAGCATTAATAGCGGGAGAGAAGAGACCCAGTACTTC; cdr3_aa: CASINSGREETQYF
clone_size: few; j_call: TRBJ1-4; cdr3_length: 17; v_call: TRBV6-2/TRBV6-3; d_call: -; cdr3_nt: TGTGCCAGCAGTCCGTCTCCGTCCGGGACAATCGATGAAAAACTGTTTTTT; cdr3_aa: CASSPSPSGTIDEKLFF
clone_size: few; j_call: TRBJ1-5; cdr3_length: 17; v_call: TRBV6-5; d_call: -; cdr3_nt: TGTGCCAGCAGTCCAACTCCGGGACTTTCCGACAGGCAGCCCCAGCATTTT; cdr3_aa: CASSPTPGLSDRQPQHF
clone_size: -; j_call: TRBJ1-1; cdr3_length: 17; v_call: TRBV7-2; d_call: TRBD1; cdr3_nt: TGTGCCAGCAGCTTAGAAGGGGGCGCCAGATTAAACACTGAAGCTTTCTTT; cdr3_aa: CASSLEGGARLNTEAFF
clone_size: once; j_call: TRBJ2-1; cdr3_length: 18; v_call: TRBV2; d_call: -; cdr3_nt: TGTGCCAGCAGCCCGCCCCCAGACAGGGAGGAGTCCTACAATGAGCAGTTCTTC; cdr3_aa: CASSPPPDREESYNEQFF
clone_size: few; j_call: TRBJ1-2; cdr3_length: 14; v_call: TRBV6-5; d_call: -; cdr3_nt: TGTGCCAGCAGTTACTCGGAAGTTAACTATGGCTACACCTTC; cdr3_aa: CASSYSEVNYGYTF
clone_size: -; j_call: TRBJ1-5; cdr3_length: 16; v_call: TRBV25-1; d_call: TRBD1; cdr3_nt: TGTGCCAGCAGTGAGGGGACAGGGGGACCTAATCAGCCCCAGCATTTT; cdr3_aa: CASSEGTGGPNQPQHF
clone_size: few; j_call: TRBJ1-2; cdr3_length: 18; v_call: TRBV20-1; d_call: TRBD1; cdr3_nt: TGCAGTGCTAGAGCGAAACCGGGACAGGGGGCAGCTATTTATGGCTACACCTTC; cdr3_aa: CSARAKPGQGAAIYGYTF
clone_size: few; j_call: TRBJ1-5; cdr3_length: 16; v_call: TRBV16; d_call: -; cdr3_nt: TGTGCCAGCAGCCTCCCCACTGGCAGGGGAGATCAGCCCCAGCATTTT; cdr3_aa: CASSLPTGRGDQPQHF